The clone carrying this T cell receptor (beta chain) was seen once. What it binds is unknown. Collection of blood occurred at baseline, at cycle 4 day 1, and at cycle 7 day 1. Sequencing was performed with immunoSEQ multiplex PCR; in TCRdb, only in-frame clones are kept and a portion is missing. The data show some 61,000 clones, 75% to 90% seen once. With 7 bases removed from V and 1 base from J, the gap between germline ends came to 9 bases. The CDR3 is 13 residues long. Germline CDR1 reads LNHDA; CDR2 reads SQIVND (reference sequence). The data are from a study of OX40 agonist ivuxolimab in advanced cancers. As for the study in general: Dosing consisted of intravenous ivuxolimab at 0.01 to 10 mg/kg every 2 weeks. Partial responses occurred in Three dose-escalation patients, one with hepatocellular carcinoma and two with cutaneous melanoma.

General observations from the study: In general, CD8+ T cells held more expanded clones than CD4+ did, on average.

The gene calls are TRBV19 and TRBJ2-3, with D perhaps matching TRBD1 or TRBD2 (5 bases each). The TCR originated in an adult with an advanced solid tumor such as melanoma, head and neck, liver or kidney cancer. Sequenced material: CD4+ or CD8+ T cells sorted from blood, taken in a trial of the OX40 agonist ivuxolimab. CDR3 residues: CASNMGRTDTQYF. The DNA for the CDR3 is TGTGCCAGTAATATGGGACGCACAGATACGCAGTATTTT.